This passage covers 24 T cell receptor beta chains from one sample sequenced in a study of T cells after yellow fever vaccination. Each CDR3 protein gets one entry after TCRdb re-called the 5' RACE reads with MiXCR. The data contain 200,000 to 300,000 distinct CDR3 sequences, 6.7% of them singletons. The sequencing used CD4+ T cells sorted from PBMCs, collected on the day of the yellow fever booster vaccination. These receptors were taken from a man aged 30 to 45 who received the YFV17D yellow fever vaccine.

This clonotype was detected only a few times. The chain employs TRBV18 and TRBJ1-2; possibly TRBD1 for D (5 bases). The V and J ends lost 5 bases and 3 bases respectively, with 10 bases between them. Germline values: CDR1 KGHSH, CDR2 LQKENI. This CDR3 contains 13 residues. The CDR3 DNA is TGTGCCAGCTCAACCGACAGAGACTATGGCTACACCTTC. Translation gives CASSTDRDYGYTF.

At least ten counts were recorded for this clonotype. The gene calls are TRBV6-2 or TRBV6-3 and TRBJ2-2; 7 bases map to TRBD2. The CDR3 is 14 residues long. CDR1 is MNHEY and CDR2 is SVGEGT in the germline V gene. V was pared by 6 bases and J by 5 bases, with 6 bases of the junction left unmatched. Here the CDR3 DNA reads TGTGCCAGCAGAGACGAGCGGGAAACCGGGGAGCTGTTTTTT. The encoded protein is CASRDERETGELFF.

This chain uses TRBV5-1 with TRBJ2-5; D may be TRBD1 (6 bases). CDR1 and CDR2 from the germline V gene are SGHRS and YFSETQ. V was cut by 4 bases and J by 3 bases, with 16 bases left in between. The CDR3 contains 15 residues. CDR3 residues: CASSLPQGSEETQYF. The CDR3 nucleotides are TGCGCCAGCAGCCTACCGCAGGGGTCGGAAGAGACCCAGTACTTC.

This clonotype was observed a few times. The chain recombines TRBV7-2 with TRBJ1-4; D unclear. The germline CDR1 and CDR2 sequences are SGHTA and FQGNSA. The CDR3 contains 12 residues. The V end was cut by 4 bases, the J end by 7 bases, with 7 bases between. CDR3 DNA: TGTGCCAGCAGCTCCCAGGTTGAAAAACTGTTTTTT. Amino acid sequence: CASSSQVEKLFF. Full variable domain (rest looked up from reference TRBV7-2 and TRBJ1-4): GAGVSQSPSNKVTEKGKDVELRCDPISGHTALYWYRQSLGQGLEFLIYFQGNSAPDKSGLPSDRFSAERTGGSVSTLTIQRTQQEDSAVYLCASSSQVEKLFFGSGTQLSVL.

A note on this clonotype: The germline gene is not matched at one end of the junction; a read error may be the cause. The chain recombines TRBV7-2 with TRBJ1-5; D uncertain. The CDR3 sequence is 13 residues long. Germline V gives CDR1 SGHTA, CDR2 FQGNSA. The CDR3 coding sequence is TGTGCCAGCAGCTTAGTTGGTAATCAGCCCAAGCATTTT. Translation: CASSLVGNQPKHF.

There are many counts of this clonotype. The gene calls are TRBV20-1 and TRBJ2-5; D not resolved. This CDR3 has 12 amino acids. CDR1 and CDR2 from the germline V gene are DFQATT and SNEGSKA (reference sequence). The V end lost 6 bases, the J end lost 2 bases, and 10 bases lay between the germline ends. The CDR3 nucleotides are TGCAGTGCCCCGGACGGTCAAGAGACCCAGTACTTC. This sequence encodes CSAPDGQETQYF.

CDR3 loop: CASSLGLGQFF. CDR3 bases: TGTGCCAGCAGCCTCGGGTTAGGGCAGTTCTTC. The chain uses TRBV12-3 or TRBV12-4 and TRBJ2-1; D is ambiguous. The germline V and J ends were trimmed by 6 bases and 12 bases, with 12 bases remaining between them. There are 11 residues in the CDR3.

The chain has TRBV19 and TRBJ2-1; 7 positions agree with TRBD2. Per germline, CDR1 LNHDA and CDR2 SQIVND (reference sequence). The CDR3 runs 14 residues. Trimming removed 5 bases from V and 6 bases from J; junction bases left unmatched: 7. The CDR3 region is CASSRTGTTNEQFF. CDR3 nucleotides: TGTGCCAGTAGTCGGACCGGGACTACCAATGAGCAGTTCTTC.

The genes are TRBV27 and TRBJ2-1; tentatively, D is TRBD1 (6 bases). The V gene lost 5 bases and the J gene lost 3 bases, with 14 bases spanning the gap. This CDR3 spans 15 amino acids. CDR1 MNHEY and CDR2 SMNVEV come from the germline V gene (reference sequence). The DNA for the CDR3 is TGTGCCAGCAGTAGAGGGACACCGATCTACAATGAGCAGTTCTTC. This codes for CASSRGTPIYNEQFF.

This clonotype was seen a handful of times. The genes are TRBV5-1 and TRBJ2-1, with 9 bases lining up with TRBD2. Looked up from germline, CDR1 is SGHRS and CDR2 is YFSETQ. CDR3 length equals 15 residues. Trimming cost V 4 bases and J 4 bases; bases outside gene matches: 6. CDR3 residues: CASSQQLAGYNEQFF. The CDR3 DNA sequence: TGCGCCAGCAGCCAACAACTAGCGGGTTACAATGAGCAGTTCTTC.

The chain joins TRBV5-5 to TRBJ1-2, with 7 bases aligning to TRBD1. V dropped 3 bases and J dropped 0; count of bases not matched to a gene: 2. The CDR3 runs to 14 residues. Germline values: CDR1 SGHKS, CDR2 YYEKEE (reference sequence). CDR3 DNA: TGTGCCAGCAGCTGGGACAGATCTAACTATGGCTACACCTTC. Amino acids: CASSWDRSNYGYTF.

This clonotype has more than one count but fewer than ten. The CDR3 DNA reads TGTGCCAGCAGTAAACAGGGGGGTCGCAATCAGCCCCAGCATTTT. It is translated as CASSKQGGRNQPQHF. The chain links TRBV6-1 to TRBJ1-5; 8 nucleotides align to TRBD1. Germline loops: CDR1 MNHNS, CDR2 SASEGT. The CDR3 covers 15 residues. V lost 5 bases to trimming and J lost 2 bases; unmatched junction nucleotides: 5.

This clonotype appeared many times. CDR3 in DNA: TGTGCCAGCAGACCTAGAAGATCCGGGACAGAACACTACGAGCAGTACTTC. It specifies CASRPRRSGTEHYEQYF. The chain links TRBV6-5 to TRBJ2-7, with 7 positions matching TRBD1. The germline CDR1 and CDR2 sequences are MNHEY and SVGAGI. The V segment lost 6 bases and the J segment 3 bases; nucleotides outside the gene matches: 17. CDR3 length: 17 amino acids.

This clonotype was counted only a few times. The V call is TRBV5-1, the J call TRBJ2-7; the match to TRBD2 covers 9 bases. The CDR3 has 16 amino acids. Germline V gene lookup returns CDR1 SGHRS and CDR2 YFSETQ. Trimming cost V 4 bases and J 12 bases; bases outside gene matches: 20. The CDR3 sequence is CASSPGGVGLAVSPYF. CDR3 bases: TGCGCCAGCAGCCCTGGGGGGGTGGGACTAGCCGTTTCGCCGTACTTC.

This clonotype was detected a few times. This chain connects TRBV20-1 to TRBJ2-3; D remains ambiguous. CDR1 DFQATT and CDR2 SNEGSKA come from the germline V gene (reference sequence). This CDR3 has 15 residues. Trimming cost V 0 bases and J 0 bases, with 10 bases left between them. The CDR3 sequence is CSARDVGKSTDTQYF. In DNA form, the CDR3 reads TGCAGTGCTAGAGATGTAGGCAAGAGCACAGATACGCAGTATTTT.

This clonotype was recorded many times. The chain links TRBV20-1 to TRBJ1-1; D might be TRBD1 (5 bases). This CDR3 spans 16 amino acids. CDR1 and CDR2 from the germline V gene are DFQATT and SNEGSKA (reference sequence). The germline V and J ends were trimmed by 8 bases and 1 base, with 23 bases remaining between them. The CDR3, as DNA: TGCAGTACGAGAGGTTTTTCGGAGGGACGGAACACTGAAGCTTTCTTT. Encoded protein: CSTRGFSEGRNTEAFF.

This clonotype came up many times. The CDR3 reads CSARLVAEAFF. CDR3 bases: TGCAGTGCTAGACTGGTCGCTGAAGCTTTCTTT. This sequence joins TRBV20-1 and TRBJ1-1; no definite D call. The CDR3 spans 11 residues. V was cut by 2 bases and J by 6 bases, with 7 bases left in between. CDR1 and CDR2 (germline): DFQATT, SNEGSKA (reference sequence).

V gene TRBV18 combines with J gene TRBJ2-3, with D perhaps TRBD1 (5 bases). Per the germline V gene, CDR1 is KGHSH and CDR2 is LQKENI. The CDR3 loop spans 14 amino acids. The germline V and J ends were trimmed by 2 bases and 4 bases, with 10 bases remaining between them. As DNA, the CDR3 is TGTGCCAGCTCACCATTCCAGGGTCCAGATACGCAGTATTTT. Translating it yields CASSPFQGPDTQYF.

CDR3 DNA sequence: TGCAGTGCTAGAGATTCCGGGGTCGGACATAGTACTTCACCCCTCCACTTT. This gives the protein CSARDSGVGHSTSPLHF. The chain uses TRBV20-1 and TRBJ1-6, with D possibly being TRBD1 (5 bases). Germline-derived CDR1 and CDR2 are DFQATT and SNEGSKA (reference sequence). The CDR3 has 17 amino acids. The V end lost 0 bases, the J end lost 9 bases, and 21 bases lay between the germline ends.

The chain is built from TRBV5-6 and TRBJ2-1; 10 nucleotides line up with TRBD1. Losses at the gene ends were 0 bases for V and 6 bases for J; bases not matched to a gene: 6. CDR3 length: 16 amino acids. Germline values: CDR1 SGHDT, CDR2 YYEEEE. CDR3 protein: CASSLARQGARNEQFF. CDR3 nucleotide sequence: TGTGCCAGCAGCTTGGCTCGACAGGGGGCCCGCAATGAGCAGTTCTTC.

This clonotype was detected a few times. J is TRBJ1-1 and V is TRBV15, with 7 bases identical to TRBD1. The CDR3 has 16 residues. The germline CDR1 and CDR2 sequences are LNHNV and YYDKDF (reference sequence). V shed 8 bases, J shed 1 base, and the junction held 13 bases outside the gene matches. This CDR3 reads CATSRQTGTANTEAFF. The DNA of the CDR3 is TGTGCCACCTCCCGACAAACCGGGACAGCGAACACTGAAGCTTTCTTT.

This chain links TRBV28 with TRBJ2-1; tentatively, D is TRBD1 (5 bases). Germline V gene sequence: CDR1 MDHEN, CDR2 SYDVKM. Between the trimmed V and J ends, which lost 10 bases and 7 bases, there was a span of 17 bases. There are 13 residues in the CDR3. CDR3 protein: CATGQGTWNEQFF. CDR3 nucleotides: TGTGCCACAGGGCAGGGCACATGGAATGAGCAGTTCTTC.

In its sample, this clonotype was seen many times. V is TRBV20-1 and J is TRBJ2-7, with D perhaps TRBD2 (6 bases). CDR3 size: 15 residues. Germline V CDR1 and CDR2: DFQATT, SNEGSKA (reference sequence). Trimming shortened V by 2 bases and J by 3 bases, and 17 bases separated the two germline ends. The CDR3 loop is CSARPKPGRSYEQYF. Written as DNA, the CDR3 is TGCAGTGCTAGACCCAAGCCAGGGAGGAGCTACGAGCAGTACTTC.

V gene TRBV9 combines with J gene TRBJ2-7; 8 bases are shared with TRBD2. The V gene's germline CDR1 is SGDLS and CDR2 YYNGEE. The CDR3 is 16 amino acids. Losses at the gene ends were 4 bases for V and 1 base for J; bases not matched to a gene: 10. CDR3 protein: CASSRRLTSASYEQYF. CDR3 DNA: TGTGCCAGCAGCCGCAGATTGACTAGCGCATCCTACGAGCAGTACTTC. The whole variable domain, remainder taken from reference TRBV9 and TRBJ2-7, is DSGVTQTPKHLITATGQRVTLRCSPRSGDLSVYWYQQSLDQGLQFLIQYYNGEERAKGNILERFSAQQFPDLHSELNLSSLELGDSALYFCASSRRLTSASYEQYFGPGTRLTVT.